The 25 T cell receptor beta chains listed next were all sequenced from one sample in a study of STAT5B mutations in CD4+ large granular lymphocyte leukemia (dated by TCRdb to the early 2020s). Library method: the immunoSEQ multiplex PCR assay. TCRdb limited this immuneACCESS table to in-frame rearrangements with V and J called. A share of clones is missing; checked studies link under half to unresolved V genes, and the rest is unexplained. In this sample the table shows tens of thousands of clones, over 80% of which occur a single time. The top ten clonotypes cover around 8.4% of the sample. Sequencing was performed on CD4+ T cells from blood buffy coats. The receptors derive from a human donor in good health.

This chain uses TRBV27 with TRBJ2-2; no clear D gene. Germline values: CDR1 MNHEY, CDR2 SMNVEV (reference sequence). The CDR3 is 14 amino acids. Trimming removed 4 bases at V and 4 bases at J, with 10 bases between. The DNA of the CDR3 is TGTGCCAGCAGTTATTCCCGCGGCACCGGGGAGCTGTTTTTT. As protein: CASSYSRGTGELFF.

The CDR3 coding sequence is TGTGCCAGCAGTGAAGGTCAGGGACTTAAACCTACCGGGGAGCTGTTTTTT. Translating it yields CASSEGQGLKPTGELFF. The chain combines TRBV2 with TRBJ2-2, with D tentatively TRBD2 (6 bases). CDR1 and CDR2 from the germline V gene are SNHLY and FYNNEI. The ends were cut back, 1 base at V and 5 bases at J, with 17 bases in the middle. CDR3 length equals 17 residues.

The chain combines TRBV10-3 with TRBJ1-5; the D is unclear. The CDR3 sequence is 14 residues long. CDR1 and CDR2 from the germline V gene are ENHRY and SYGVKD. Trimming stripped 2 bases from V and 4 bases from J, with 9 bases between. The CDR3 region has the DNA TGTGCCATCAGTGAGCGGCAGTCAAATCAGCCCCAGCATTTT. Amino acid sequence: CAISERQSNQPQHF.

The V and J genes are TRBV6-5 and TRBJ1-2; D ambiguous. Germline CDR1 and CDR2: MNHEY and SVGAGI. The V gene lost 2 bases and the J gene lost 0 bases, with 4 bases spanning the gap. The CDR3 sequence is 13 residues long. CDR3 DNA sequence: TGTGCCAGCAGTTACGTAGCTAACTATGGCTACACCTTC. It translates to CASSYVANYGYTF.

V and J are TRBV7-3 and TRBJ2-1, with D possibly being TRBD1 (6 bases). Looked up from germline, CDR1 is SGHTA and CDR2 is FQGTGA. This CDR3 region has 17 residues. Trimming cost V 6 bases and J 4 bases, with 22 bases left between them. CDR3 in amino acids: CASRDNGVGTNYNEQFF. The CDR3 DNA is TGTGCCAGCAGGGATAATGGAGTAGGGACAAATTACAATGAGCAGTTCTTC.

This chain links TRBV5-1 with TRBJ1-5, with D possibly TRBD1 on 6 matching bases. The CDR3 loop spans 16 amino acids. CDR1 SGHRS and CDR2 YFSETQ come from the germline V gene. V was cut by 0 bases and J by 1 base, with 11 bases left in between. The CDR3: CASSLEGGTSNQPQHF. DNA of the CDR3: TGCGCCAGCAGCTTGGAAGGGGGGACAAGCAATCAGCCCCAGCATTTT.

This chain uses TRBV25-1 with TRBJ1-5; the D is unclear. CDR3 length equals 13 residues. V shed 4 bases and J shed 4 bases, with 8 bases lying between them. CDR1 and CDR2 (germline): MGHDK, SYGVNS. CDR3 protein: CASSAIGNQPQHF. DNA of the CDR3: TGTGCCAGCAGTGCTATAGGAAATCAGCCCCAGCATTTT.

V gene TRBV19 combines with J gene TRBJ2-7; TRBD2 aligns across 12 bases. Per the germline V gene, CDR1 is LNHDA and CDR2 is SQIVND (reference sequence). The V segment lost 4 bases and the J segment 2 bases; nucleotides outside the gene matches: 6. This CDR3 contains 16 residues. The CDR3 region is CASSRELAGGPYEQYF. CDR3 coding DNA: TGTGCCAGTAGTAGGGAACTAGCGGGAGGACCCTACGAGCAGTACTTC.

With regard to this clone: Additional DNA sequences in this sample encode the identical CDR3. The chain carries TRBV28 and TRBJ2-5; perhaps D is TRBD1 or TRBD2 (5 bases each). V was cut by 2 bases and J by 9 bases, with 10 bases left in between. The CDR3 loop spans 12 amino acids. Germline CDR1 is MDHEN and CDR2 is SYDVKM. For the CDR3, the DNA is TGTGCCAGCAGTTTAGGGACCGGGGCCCAGTACTTC. Protein: CASSLGTGAQYF. Supplemented by reference TRBV28 and TRBJ2-5, the full variable domain reads DVKVTQSSRYLVKRTGEKVFLECVQDMDHENMFWYRQDPGLGLRLIYFSYDVKMKEKGDIPEGYSVSREKKERFSLILESASTNQTSMYLCASSLGTGAQYFGPGTRLLVL.

The rearrangement uses TRBV9 and TRBJ2-3; D is unresolved. CDR3 length: 11 residues. In germline, CDR1 is SGDLS, CDR2 YYNGEE. Trimming stripped 0 bases from V and 5 bases from J, with 1 base between. The CDR3 DNA reads as TGTGCCAGCAGCGTAGGAGATACGCAGTATTTT. Its translation is CASSVGDTQYF.

This chain connects TRBV7-8 to TRBJ2-1; TRBD2 aligns across 7 bases. CDR1 is SGHVS, CDR2 FQNEAQ, per germline. This CDR3 is 15 amino acids long. Trimming cost V 5 bases and J 7 bases; bases outside gene matches: 11. The CDR3 protein is CASSIRSTGGNEQFF. DNA of the CDR3: TGTGCCAGCAGCATACGGAGTACCGGGGGGAATGAGCAGTTCTTC.

This clone appeared a single time. V and J are TRBV30 and TRBJ1-1, with D possibly being TRBD1 (5 bases). V shed 2 bases and J shed 7 bases, with 11 bases lying between them. The CDR3 totals 12 residues. The germline V gene encodes CDR1 GTSNPN and CDR2 SVGIG (reference sequence). In nucleotides, the CDR3 is TGTGCCTGGAGTAGTTTTGGGGGTGAAGCTTTCTTT. This translates into CAWSSFGGEAFF.

The CDR3 bases are TGTGCCAGCTCACCACCCCCCGGGACAGGCTGGATCAGGGAGCTGTTTTTT. Protein product: CASSPPPGTGWIRELFF. The J gene is TRBJ2-2, the V gene TRBV18; 8 nucleotides match TRBD1. Germline V CDR1 and CDR2: KGHSH, LQKENI. The V segment lost 0 bases and the J segment 9 bases; nucleotides outside the gene matches: 12. The CDR3 is 17 residues long.

This rearrangement joins TRBV7-2 to TRBJ2-5; TRBD2 matches at 9 bases. From germline, CDR1 is SGHTA and CDR2 FQGNSA. Trimming removed 2 bases from V and 1 base from J; junction bases left unmatched: 5. The CDR3 has 16 amino acids. The CDR3 reads CASSLTSGPSQETQYF. The CDR3 nucleotides read TGTGCCAGCAGCTTAACTAGCGGGCCCTCCCAAGAGACCCAGTACTTC.

The rearrangement uses TRBV6-5 and TRBJ2-5; 8 bases fit TRBD2. Germline V lookup: CDR1 MNHEY, CDR2 SVGAGI. V lost 6 bases and J lost 9; bases outside the gene matches: 9. The CDR3 runs to 13 residues. The CDR3 DNA sequence: TGTGCCAGCAGGGACGGACCGGGGGGGGCCCAGTACTTC. It yields the protein CASRDGPGGAQYF.

The chain combines TRBV18 with TRBJ1-4; 7 nucleotides match TRBD1. The CDR3 extends over 16 amino acids. Germline values: CDR1 KGHSH, CDR2 LQKENI. Trimming took 2 bases from V and 0 from J; bases not matched to a gene: 3. CDR3 DNA sequence: TGTGCCAGCTCACCAGGACAGGTGGCAACTAATGAAAAACTGTTTTTT. Its protein is CASSPGQVATNEKLFF.

V is TRBV6-6 and J is TRBJ2-7, with D perhaps given as TRBD1 or TRBD2 (5 bases each). Trimming stripped 8 bases from V and 0 bases from J, with 8 bases between. The CDR3 covers 12 residues. The V gene's germline CDR1 is MNHNY and CDR2 SVGAGI (reference sequence). The CDR3 region is CASSGSSYEQYF. The CDR3 nucleotides are TGTGCCAGCTCAGGGAGCTCCTACGAGCAGTACTTC.

The chain carries TRBV14 and TRBJ1-4, with D unclear. The CDR3 runs to 14 residues. The V and J ends lost 1 base and 8 bases respectively, with 11 bases between them. The V gene's germline CDR1 is SGHDN and CDR2 FVKESK. The CDR3 is CASSQGGLREKLFF. The CDR3 DNA is TGTGCCAGCAGCCAAGGGGGATTGCGGGAAAAACTGTTTTTT.

This clone turned up a few times. This CDR3 reads CASSLLGTGGYEQYF. As DNA, the CDR3 is TGTGCCAGCAGTTTACTCGGGACAGGGGGCTACGAGCAGTACTTC. The chain combines TRBV25-1 with TRBJ2-7, with TRBD1 identical over 11 bases. Looked up from germline, CDR1 is MGHDK and CDR2 is SYGVNS. The length of the CDR3 is 15 residues. Unmatched junction bases numbered 6, after V lost 5 bases and J lost 3 bases.

This clone was detected a few times. The chain combines TRBV19 with TRBJ1-1; TRBD1 agrees at 7 bases. V lost 3 bases to trimming and J lost 3 bases; unmatched junction nucleotides: 7. Germline assignment: CDR1 LNHDA and CDR2 SQIVND (reference sequence). CDR3 size: 15 residues. DNA for the CDR3: TGTGCCAGTAGTATTGATTCCCAGGGGGACACTGAAGCTTTCTTT. It codes for CASSIDSQGDTEAFF.

This rearrangement joins TRBV29-1 to TRBJ2-3; TRBD2 matches 9 bases. The V gene end was trimmed by 4 bases and the J gene end by 3 bases; junction bases not matched to a gene: 5. The germline V gene encodes CDR1 SQVTM and CDR2 ANQGSEA. CDR3 size: 14 residues. The CDR3 region is CSVALAGLTDTQYF. CDR3 nucleotide sequence: TGCAGCGTTGCGCTAGCGGGATTAACAGATACGCAGTATTTT.

This chain connects TRBV4-2 to TRBJ2-7; TRBD2 aligns across 9 bases. CDR3 size: 16 residues. Germline CDR1 is LGHNA and CDR2 is YNFKEQ. Trimming took 0 bases from V and 3 from J; bases not matched to a gene: 6. Here the CDR3 DNA reads TGTGCCAGCAGCCAAGATCGGCGGGGGGGCGGCTACGAGCAGTACTTC. It specifies CASSQDRRGGGYEQYF.

This clone has only one observation. The chain employs TRBV29-1 and TRBJ2-3; a weak D match, TRBD2 (7 bases). This CDR3 spans 14 amino acids. Germline CDR1 SQVTM, CDR2 ANQGSEA. V was pared by 7 bases and J by 2 bases, with 16 bases between. CDR3 in DNA: TGCAGCGCCCGGCTGGGGGGGCCCACAGATACGCAGTATTTT. Amino acids: CSARLGGPTDTQYF.

The chain couples TRBV19 to TRBJ2-6; D not certain. Germline CDR1 reads LNHDA; CDR2 reads SQIVND (reference sequence). The CDR3 consists of 16 residues. V lost 3 bases to trimming and J lost 1 base, with 10 bases between them. CDR3 sequence (DNA): TGTGCCAGTAGTATGGGGTTTGGATCTGGGGCCAACGTCCTGACTTTC. It specifies CASSMGFGSGANVLTF.

The rearrangement links TRBV9 to TRBJ2-2; a weak D match, TRBD2 (6 bases). Germline V gene sequence: CDR1 SGDLS, CDR2 YYNGEE. This CDR3 has 16 residues. V dropped 0 bases and J dropped 5 bases, with 14 bases sitting between them. The CDR3 loop is CASSVARTTFTGELFF. The CDR3 DNA sequence: TGTGCCAGCAGCGTAGCAAGGACTACCTTTACCGGGGAGCTGTTTTTT.